This record concerns one T cell receptor beta chain sequence. Antigen unknown. The source of the sample is a study of T cell responses to AZD1222 COVID-19 vaccine. Study-wide results and limits: Along spike, vaccine-associated CD4 TCRs were found throughout, with dominance at 160-218 and 743-854.

Profiling relied on immunoSEQ multiplex PCR, and the TCRdb table lists in-frame clones only, not all of them. This sample carries 120,000 to 150,000 clones, 80% to 95% of them seen once, and the ten largest clones take around 0.9%. The CDR3 consists of 13 residues. CDR1 is SQVTM and CDR2 is ANQGSEA in the germline V gene. V lost 7 bases to trimming and J lost 3 bases; unmatched junction nucleotides: 7. V is TRBV29-1 and J is TRBJ2-3; 7 bases agree with TRBD1. The specimen comprised peripheral blood, sampled on day 0 of MenACWY control vaccination. The sequence was obtained from an adult in good health. CDR3 nucleotide sequence: TGCAGCGCCACAGGGGTCGGGACAGATACGCAGTATTTT. Translation gives CSATGVGTDTQYF.